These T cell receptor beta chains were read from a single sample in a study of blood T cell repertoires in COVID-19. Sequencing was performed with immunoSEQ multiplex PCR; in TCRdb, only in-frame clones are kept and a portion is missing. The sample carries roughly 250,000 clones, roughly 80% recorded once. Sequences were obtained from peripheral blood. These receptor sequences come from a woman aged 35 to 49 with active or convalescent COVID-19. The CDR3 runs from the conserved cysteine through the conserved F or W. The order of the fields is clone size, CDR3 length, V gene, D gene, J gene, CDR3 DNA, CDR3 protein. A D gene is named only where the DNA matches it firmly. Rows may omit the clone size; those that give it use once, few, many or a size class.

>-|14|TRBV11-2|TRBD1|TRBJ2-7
TGTGCCAGCAGCTTAGGGGGACAGTCCTACGAGCAGTACTTC
CASSLGGQSYEQYF
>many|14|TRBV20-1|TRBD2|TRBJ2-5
TGCAGTGCTAGTATAGCGGGGACCAAAGAGACCCAGTACTTC
CSASIAGTKETQYF
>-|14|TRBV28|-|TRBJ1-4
TGTGCCAGCACCCCGGGGGTAGGGAATGAAAAACTGTTTTTT
CASTPGVGNEKLFF
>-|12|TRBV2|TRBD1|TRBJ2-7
TGTGCCAGCAGTTGGACAGGAGGCGAGCAGTACTTC
CASSWTGGEQYF
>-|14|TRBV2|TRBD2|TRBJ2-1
TGTGCCAGCATGCGGGGGGGGATCTACAATGAGCAGTTCTTC
CASMRGGIYNEQFF
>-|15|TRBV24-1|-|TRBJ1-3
TGTGCCCCAAGGACAGACAACACCTCTGGAAACACCATATATTTT
CAPRTDNTSGNTIYF
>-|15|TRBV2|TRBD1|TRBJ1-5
TGTGCCAGCCGCCGCGACAGGGTTCTTGATCAGCCCCAGCATTTT
CASRRDRVLDQPQHF
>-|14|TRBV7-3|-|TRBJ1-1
TGTGCCAGCAGCTTAATGGGCCCTGGGACTGAAGCTTTCTTT
CASSLMGPGTEAFF
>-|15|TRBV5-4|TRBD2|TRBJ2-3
TGTGCCAGCAGCTTTAGCGGGGTCTCTGTTCATACGCAGTATTTT
CASSFSGVSVHTQYF
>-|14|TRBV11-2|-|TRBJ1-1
TGTGCCAGCAGCTTTACAGGCTTGAACACTGAAGCTTTCTTT
CASSFTGLNTEAFF
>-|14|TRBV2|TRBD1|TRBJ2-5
TGTGCCAGCAGCGTCGACAGGGGAAAAGAGACCCAGTACTTC
CASSVDRGKETQYF
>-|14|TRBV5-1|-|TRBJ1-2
TGCGCCAGCAGCTTGTCGGGGGTCCAAGGTGGCTACACCTTC
CASSLSGVQGGYTF
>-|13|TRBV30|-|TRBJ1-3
TGTGCCTCGACAGCCTTCTCTGGAAACACCATATATTTT
CASTAFSGNTIYF
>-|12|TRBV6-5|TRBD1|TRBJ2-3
TGTGCCAGCAGCAGACAGGGAGATACGCAGTATTTT
CASSRQGDTQYF
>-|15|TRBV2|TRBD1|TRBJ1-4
TGTGCCAGCAGCCCCCGGGACAGGGTCGGTGAAAAACTGTTTTTT
CASSPRDRVGEKLFF
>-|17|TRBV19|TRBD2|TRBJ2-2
TGTGCCAGTAGTATGCCTAGCGGGGGGGCCCAAACCGGGGAGCTGTTTTTT
CASSMPSGGAQTGELFF
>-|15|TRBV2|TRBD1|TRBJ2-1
TGTGCCAGCGGGATCACGGGACAGGGTAAGAATGAGCAGTTCTTC
CASGITGQGKNEQFF
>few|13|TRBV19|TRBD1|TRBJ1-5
TGTGCCAGTACCCCGACAGGGGGTCAGCCCCAGCATTTT
CASTPTGGQPQHF